A selection of T cell receptor beta chains follows, all from one sample in a study of control samples from healthy donors and cancer patients. Clones were sequenced by immunoSEQ multiplex PCR, and TCRdb holds only the in-frame ones, with some missing. This table has around 180,000 clones, approximately 94% appearing once. The sample consisted of blood. The receptors stem from a woman younger than 30 in good health. Each CDR3 is given with its conserved first and last residue. A D gene is named only where the DNA matches it firmly. Clone size is given for some rows only: seen once, a few or many times, or a class if the clone is expanded.

J gene: TRBJ2-1; clone size: once; V gene: TRBV19; D gene: TRBD2; CDR3 protein: CASSIDAAGGFDEQFF; CDR3 DNA: TGTGCCAGTAGTATAGATGCAGCGGGGGGGTTCGATGAGCAGTTCTTC
J gene: TRBJ1-2; clone size: .; V gene: TRBV7-9; D gene: .; CDR3 protein: CASSPNPPPNRNGYTF; CDR3 DNA: TGTGCCAGCAGCCCTAACCCCCCCCCTAATAGGAATGGCTACACCTTC
J gene: TRBJ1-4; clone size: .; V gene: TRBV28; D gene: .; CDR3 protein: CASSFAGTDEKLFF; CDR3 DNA: TGTGCCAGCAGTTTCGCAGGGACCGATGAAAAACTGTTTTTT
J gene: TRBJ2-2; clone size: .; V gene: TRBV6-6; D gene: .; CDR3 protein: CASSLPGAATKNTGELFF; CDR3 DNA: TGTGCCAGCAGTCTCCCGGGGGCAGCCACCAAGAACACCGGGGAGCTGTTTTTT
J gene: TRBJ1-4; clone size: .; V gene: TRBV2; D gene: .; CDR3 protein: CASREQATNEKLFF; CDR3 DNA: TGTGCCAGCAGGGAACAAGCAACTAATGAAAAACTGTTTTTT
J gene: TRBJ2-5; clone size: .; V gene: TRBV7-2; D gene: .; CDR3 protein: CASSLLGETQYF; CDR3 DNA: TGTGCCAGCAGCCTCCTCGGGGAGACCCAGTACTTC
J gene: TRBJ1-2; clone size: .; V gene: TRBV11-2; D gene: .; CDR3 protein: CASSSQGNYGYTF; CDR3 DNA: TGTGCCAGCAGCTCCCAGGGGAACTATGGCTACACCTTC
J gene: TRBJ1-2; clone size: .; V gene: TRBV24-1; D gene: TRBD1; CDR3 protein: CATSDRDREGHGYGYTF; CDR3 DNA: TGTGCCACCAGTGACCGGGACAGGGAAGGCCACGGCTATGGCTACACCTTC
J gene: TRBJ1-1; clone size: .; V gene: TRBV5-6; D gene: .; CDR3 protein: CASSVINRVWGTEAFF; CDR3 DNA: TGTGCCAGCAGCGTTATCAACAGGGTATGGGGGACTGAAGCTTTCTTT
J gene: TRBJ2-5; clone size: .; V gene: TRBV5-1; D gene: .; CDR3 protein: CASSLSGERATDF; CDR3 DNA: TGCGCCAGCAGCCTATCCGGGGAAAGGGCGACAGACTTC
J gene: TRBJ2-3; clone size: .; V gene: TRBV4-1; D gene: .; CDR3 protein: CASSQDSGTDTQYF; CDR3 DNA: TGCGCCAGCAGCCAAGATTCGGGCACAGATACGCAGTATTTT
J gene: TRBJ1-3; clone size: .; V gene: TRBV7-9; D gene: .; CDR3 protein: CASTVRAGNGNTIYF; CDR3 DNA: TGTGCCAGCACCGTAAGGGCAGGGAATGGAAACACCATATATTTT
J gene: TRBJ1-5; clone size: .; V gene: TRBV6-2/TRBV6-3; D gene: .; CDR3 protein: CASSYTGQNQPQHF; CDR3 DNA: TGTGCCAGCAGTTACACGGGCCAAAATCAGCCCCAGCATTTT
J gene: TRBJ2-1; clone size: .; V gene: TRBV13; D gene: TRBD1; CDR3 protein: CASSPQAGTGAYNEQFF; CDR3 DNA: TGTGCCAGCAGCCCGCAAGCCGGGACAGGAGCCTACAATGAGCAGTTCTTC
J gene: TRBJ1-1; clone size: .; V gene: TRBV11-2; D gene: TRBD1; CDR3 protein: CASSLGQGTTEAFF; CDR3 DNA: TGTGCCAGCAGCTTAGGACAGGGAACCACTGAAGCTTTCTTT
J gene: TRBJ1-2; clone size: .; V gene: TRBV12-5; D gene: TRBD1; CDR3 protein: CASGFTPGQQNYGYTF; CDR3 DNA: TGTGCTAGTGGTTTCACACCGGGACAGCAAAACTATGGCTACACCTTC
J gene: TRBJ1-1; clone size: .; V gene: TRBV12-2; D gene: .; CDR3 protein: CASRPRTGGNTEAFF; CDR3 DNA: TGTGCAAGTCGCCCTCGGACAGGGGGGAACACTGAAGCTTTCTTT
J gene: TRBJ1-4; clone size: .; V gene: TRBV11-2; D gene: TRBD1; CDR3 protein: CASSLGTGPEKLFF; CDR3 DNA: TGTGCCAGCAGCTTGGGGACAGGACCCGAAAAACTGTTTTTT
J gene: TRBJ2-2; clone size: .; V gene: TRBV7-3; D gene: .; CDR3 protein: CASSLGGSTNTGELFF; CDR3 DNA: TGTGCCAGCAGCTTAGGGGGGAGTACGAACACCGGGGAGCTGTTTTTT
J gene: TRBJ1-2; clone size: .; V gene: TRBV19; D gene: .; CDR3 protein: CASSDPQHGYTF; CDR3 DNA: TGTGCCAGTAGTGACCCCCAGCATGGCTACACCTTC
J gene: TRBJ1-1; clone size: .; V gene: TRBV7-9; D gene: .; CDR3 protein: CAGDTEAFF; CDR3 DNA: TGTGCCGGCGACACTGAAGCTTTCTTT
J gene: TRBJ2-2; clone size: once; V gene: TRBV6-2/TRBV6-3; D gene: .; CDR3 protein: CASSPTPGSHGSGELFF; CDR3 DNA: TGTGCCAGCAGCCCTACCCCGGGAAGCCATGGATCCGGGGAGCTGTTTTTT
J gene: TRBJ1-3; clone size: .; V gene: TRBV7-3; D gene: .; CDR3 protein: CASSSTISWGNTIYF; CDR3 DNA: TGTGCCAGCAGCTCCACCATCTCCTGGGGAAACACCATATATTTT
J gene: TRBJ2-1; clone size: .; V gene: TRBV6-2/TRBV6-3; D gene: .; CDR3 protein: CASSYPRGLRVYNEQFF; CDR3 DNA: TGTGCCAGCAGTTACCCCCGGGGTTTGCGGGTCTACAATGAGCAGTTCTTC
J gene: TRBJ2-5; clone size: once; V gene: TRBV7-6; D gene: .; CDR3 protein: CASSLAGQNQETQYF; CDR3 DNA: TGTGCCAGCAGCTTAGCCGGTCAGAACCAAGAGACCCAGTACTTC
J gene: TRBJ1-2; clone size: .; V gene: TRBV5-1; D gene: .; CDR3 protein: CASRGRDYGYTF; CDR3 DNA: TGCGCCAGCAGGGGTAGGGACTATGGCTACACCTTC
J gene: TRBJ1-5; clone size: .; V gene: TRBV16; D gene: TRBD1; CDR3 protein: CASSQGRGTHQPQHF; CDR3 DNA: TGTGCCAGCAGCCAGGGCAGGGGGACCCACCAGCCCCAGCATTTT
J gene: TRBJ2-2; clone size: .; V gene: TRBV5-4; D gene: .; CDR3 protein: CASSGNTGELFF; CDR3 DNA: TGTGCCAGCAGCGGGAACACCGGGGAGCTGTTTTTT
J gene: TRBJ2-1; clone size: .; V gene: TRBV6-5; D gene: .; CDR3 protein: CASSLQGNNEQFF; CDR3 DNA: TGTGCCAGCAGTTTGCAGGGCAACAATGAGCAGTTCTTC
J gene: TRBJ2-3; clone size: .; V gene: TRBV7-2; D gene: .; CDR3 protein: CASSPQEGTTQYF; CDR3 DNA: TGTGCCAGCAGCCCACAGGAGGGCACTACGCAGTATTTT
J gene: TRBJ1-1; clone size: .; V gene: TRBV18; D gene: .; CDR3 protein: CASSLIQGSDTEAFF; CDR3 DNA: TGTGCCAGCTCACTTATACAGGGATCGGACACTGAAGCTTTCTTT